Below are 15 T cell receptor beta chains sequenced from a single sample in a study of T-cell memory formation after mild COVID-19. TCRdb processed the 5' RACE reads anew with MiXCR; each CDR3 protein has one entry. Found here are about 390,000 distinct CDR3 sequences, roughly 15% of them singletons; the top ten hold 20% to 25%. The sequenced sample consisted of PBMCs or a T cell subset sorted from them (not recorded which). The receptors were sampled from a man aged 18 to 30 who had mild COVID-19 (a few samples of this study predate the infection). Cell type and time point are not known.

In its sample, this clonotype was seen a few times. The chain combines TRBV9 with TRBJ2-7; 7 bases line up with TRBD1. V trimming: 0 bases; J trimming: 4 bases; junction bases outside the gene matches: 4. This CDR3 contains 14 residues. Germline V gene lookup returns CDR1 SGDLS and CDR2 YYNGEE. CDR3 in DNA: TGTGCCAGCAGCGTAGGGGGGACAGTTTACGAGCAGTACTTC. This sequence encodes CASSVGGTVYEQYF.

The CDR3 region is CASSQRGASSGNTIYF. The CDR3 DNA follows: TGTGCCAGCAGCCAACGAGGAGCTAGCTCTGGAAACACCATATATTTT. V is TRBV7-9 and J is TRBJ1-3; D is undetermined. The CDR3 runs to 16 residues. V shed 5 bases and J shed 0 bases, with 14 bases lying between them. Germline values: CDR1 SEHNR, CDR2 FQNEAQ (reference sequence).

The J gene is TRBJ2-2, the V gene TRBV29-1; perhaps TRBD2 as D (5 bases). The CDR3 runs 13 residues. Germline lookup yields CDR1 SQVTM and CDR2 ANQGSEA. Trimming took off 1 base at V and 7 bases at J, with 10 bases between the two ends. The DNA of the CDR3 is TGCAGCGTTGAAGTCGTAGGAGGCGGGGAGCTGTTTTTT. It translates to CSVEVVGGGELFF.

The chain employs TRBV20-1 and TRBJ2-7; D may be TRBD1 (5 bases). This CDR3 spans 12 amino acids. Germline loops: CDR1 DFQATT, CDR2 SNEGSKA (reference sequence). V lost 0 bases, J lost 3 bases, and 6 bases lay in between. The DNA of the CDR3 is TGCAGTGCTAGAGAAGACAGCTACGAGCAGTACGTC. It encodes CSAREDSYEQYV.

This clonotype was counted only a few times. The chain uses TRBV29-1 and TRBJ2-1; 9 positions agree with TRBD2. The CDR3 length is 15 residues. Trimming removed 3 bases from V and 4 bases from J; junction bases left unmatched: 7. From germline, CDR1 is SQVTM and CDR2 ANQGSEA. The CDR3 reads CSVEGFSGSYNEQFF. CDR3 coding DNA: TGCAGCGTTGAGGGCTTTAGCGGGAGTTACAATGAGCAGTTCTTC.

This chain connects TRBV15 to TRBJ2-5, with D possibly TRBD1 on 5 matching bases. The CDR3 extends over 13 amino acids. Germline V gene sequence: CDR1 LNHNV, CDR2 YYDKDF (reference sequence). Trimming took 0 bases from V and 5 from J, leaving 7 bases between them. In DNA form, the CDR3 reads TGTGCCACCAGCAGAGAGGCAGGGGAGACCCAGTACTTC. It translates to CATSREAGETQYF.

The sample holds a few counts of this clonotype. This chain links TRBV20-1 with TRBJ2-7; D possibly corresponds to TRBD2 (6 bases). Trimming took 1 base from V and 1 from J, leaving 14 bases between them. The CDR3 is 15 amino acids. CDR1 and CDR2 from the germline V gene are DFQATT and SNEGSKA (reference sequence). The CDR3: CSARAETSSSYEQYF. The CDR3 DNA reads TGCAGTGCTAGAGCGGAGACTAGTTCGTCCTACGAGCAGTACTTC.

The rearrangement joins TRBV6-5 to TRBJ1-6, with D tentatively TRBD1 (5 bases). The germline V gene encodes CDR1 MNHEY and CDR2 SVGAGI. V shed 2 bases and J shed 7 bases, with 9 bases lying between them. CDR3 size: 14 residues. Here the CDR3 reads CASSYGARNSPLHF. For the CDR3, the DNA is TGTGCCAGCAGTTACGGGGCGAGGAATTCACCCCTCCACTTT.

The V gene is TRBV27, the J gene TRBJ2-7; 7 nucleotides align to TRBD1. The germline V gene has CDR1 MNHEY and CDR2 SMNVEV (reference sequence). CDR3 length: 14 residues. Trimming removed 6 bases from V and 2 bases from J; junction bases left unmatched: 7. CDR3: CASRVGTDTYEQYF. DNA for the CDR3: TGTGCCAGCAGAGTCGGGACAGATACCTACGAGCAGTACTTC.

This clonotype was recorded a few times. The CDR3 region has the DNA TGCAGCGTCCGGGACAACTATGGCTACACCTTC. It is translated as CSVRDNYGYTF. The chain carries TRBV29-1 and TRBJ1-2, with a weak D call TRBD1 (5 bases). Germline V lookup: CDR1 SQVTM, CDR2 ANQGSEA. This CDR3 has 11 amino acids. V lost 6 bases to trimming and J lost 2 bases, with 7 bases between them.

This clonotype was seen only a few times. The rearrangement uses TRBV7-9 and TRBJ1-6, with 9 bases fitting TRBD1. V trimming: 5 bases; J trimming: 10 bases; junction bases outside the gene matches: 9. Germline CDR1 and CDR2: SEHNR and FQNEAQ (reference sequence). The CDR3 length is 15 residues. CDR3 protein: CASSPGTGMSSPLHF. The CDR3 nucleotides read TGTGCCAGCAGCCCCGGGACAGGGATGAGCTCACCCCTCCACTTT. The entire variable domain, with the rest obtained from reference TRBV7-9 and TRBJ1-6, is as follows: DTGVSQNPRHKITKRGQNVTFRCDPISEHNRLYWYRQTLGQGPEFLTYFQNEAQLEKSRLLSDRFSAERPKGSFSTLEIQRTEQGDSAMYLCASSPGTGMSSPLHFGNGTRLTVT.

The rearrangement joins TRBV7-6 to TRBJ2-7, with D perhaps TRBD1 (5 bases). The germline CDR1 and CDR2 sequences are SGHVS and FNYEAQ. This CDR3 region has 15 residues. V was pared by 6 bases and J by 1 base, with 16 bases between. The CDR3 DNA reads TGTGCCAGCAGGTCAGGGTTAAATCCTTCCTACGAGCAGTACTTC. Amino acid sequence: CASRSGLNPSYEQYF. Variable domain in full (rest from reference TRBV7-6 and TRBJ2-7): GAGVSQSPRYKVTKRGQDVALRCDPISGHVSLYWYRQALGQGPEFLTYFNYEAQQDKSGLPNDRFSAERPEGSISTLTIQRTEQRDSAMYRCASRSGLNPSYEQYFGPGTRLTVT.

This clonotype was detected a few times. The rearrangement joins TRBV11-2 to TRBJ2-7; the D gene is possibly TRBD2 (5 bases). Germline V CDR1 and CDR2: SGHAT, FQNNGV. Deletions cut 2 bases from V and 6 bases from J, with 11 bases between. The CDR3 has 13 residues. The DNA of the CDR3 is TGTGCCAGCAGCTTACAGATTCGGGGCGAGCAGTACGTC. Protein sequence: CASSLQIRGEQYV.

Only a few counts were recorded for this clonotype. V is TRBV30 and J is TRBJ2-3; 7 bases match TRBD2. Germline V gene sequence: CDR1 GTSNPN, CDR2 SVGIG (reference sequence). CDR3 length: 14 amino acids. V trimming: 0 bases; J trimming: 1 base; junction bases outside the gene matches: 1. As DNA, the CDR3 is TGTGCCTGGAGTGTTGGACTAGGCACAGATACGCAGTATTTT. It is translated as CAWSVGLGTDTQYF.

Only a few counts were recorded for this clonotype. The chain recombines TRBV5-1 with TRBJ1-2; 8 positions agree with TRBD1. Per the germline V gene, CDR1 is SGHRS and CDR2 is YFSETQ. V dropped 2 bases and J dropped 4; count of bases not matched to a gene: 4. The CDR3 length is 14 residues. CDR3 sequence reads: CASSFAGGLYGYTF. The CDR3 coding sequence is TGCGCCAGCAGCTTTGCAGGGGGCCTCTATGGCTACACCTTC. Full variable domain (outside the CDR3, taken from reference TRBV5-1 and TRBJ1-2): KAGVTQTPRYLIKTRGQQVTLSCSPISGHRSVSWYQQTPGQGLQFLFEYFSETQRNKGNFPGRFSGRQFSNSRSEMNVSTLELGDSALYLCASSFAGGLYGYTFGSGTRLTVV.